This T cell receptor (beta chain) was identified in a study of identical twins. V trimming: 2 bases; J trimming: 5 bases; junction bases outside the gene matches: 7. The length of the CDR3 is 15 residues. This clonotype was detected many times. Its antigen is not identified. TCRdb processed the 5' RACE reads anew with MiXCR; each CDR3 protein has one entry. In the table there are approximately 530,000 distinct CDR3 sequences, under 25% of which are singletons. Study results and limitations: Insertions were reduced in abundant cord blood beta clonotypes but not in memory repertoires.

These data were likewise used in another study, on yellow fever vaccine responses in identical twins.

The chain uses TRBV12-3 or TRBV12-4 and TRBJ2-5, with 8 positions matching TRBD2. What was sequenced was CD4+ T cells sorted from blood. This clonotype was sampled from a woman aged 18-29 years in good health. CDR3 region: CASSLYGGAKETQYF. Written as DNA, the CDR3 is TGTGCCAGCAGTTTATACGGGGGGGCCAAGGAGACCCAGTACTTC.